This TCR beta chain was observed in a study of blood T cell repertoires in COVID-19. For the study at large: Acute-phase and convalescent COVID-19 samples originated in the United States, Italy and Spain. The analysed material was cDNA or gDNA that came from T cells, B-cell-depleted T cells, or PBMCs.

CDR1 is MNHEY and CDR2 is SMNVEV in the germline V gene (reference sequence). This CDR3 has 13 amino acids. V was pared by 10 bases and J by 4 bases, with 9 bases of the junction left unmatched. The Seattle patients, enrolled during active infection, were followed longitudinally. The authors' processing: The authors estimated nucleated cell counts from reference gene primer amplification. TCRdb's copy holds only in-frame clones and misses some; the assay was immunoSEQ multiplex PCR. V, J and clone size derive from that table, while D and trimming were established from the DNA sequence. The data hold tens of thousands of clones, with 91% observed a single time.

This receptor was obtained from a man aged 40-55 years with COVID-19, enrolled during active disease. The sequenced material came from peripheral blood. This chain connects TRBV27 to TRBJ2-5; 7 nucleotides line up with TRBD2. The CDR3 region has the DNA TGTGCCACCCCCGGGAGGTGGGTAGAGACCCAGTACTTC. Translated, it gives CATPGRWVETQYF.